Following are 9 T cell receptor beta chains from one sample sequenced in a study of cytomegalovirus exposure and HLA in healthy donors. PCR primers comprised 60 Vbeta and 13 Jbeta primers. Only in-frame clones appear in the TCRdb table, and some are missing; sequencing was by immunoSEQ multiplex PCR. Of some 100,000 clones listed, roughly 82% are singletons. The sequencing input was PBMCs. The receptors come from a woman under 30 in good health and CMV-seronegative.

This clone was seen a handful of times. The chain is built from TRBV4-3 and TRBJ1-4; D remains ambiguous. The germline V gene encodes CDR1 LGHNA and CDR2 YSLEER. This CDR3 region has 15 residues. The V end lost 4 bases, the J end lost 3 bases, and 12 bases lay between the germline ends. The CDR3 protein is CASSLSGSSNEKLFF. DNA for the CDR3: TGCGCCAGCAGCCTTTCCGGTTCCTCTAATGAAAAACTGTTTTTT.

The gene calls are TRBV18 and TRBJ2-1, with D possibly TRBD2 on 5 matching bases. Trimming removed 2 bases at V and 5 bases at J, with 16 bases between. Germline V gives CDR1 KGHSH, CDR2 LQKENI. CDR3 length equals 16 residues. CDR3 loop: CASSPTRELGNNEQFF. The CDR3 DNA reads as TGTGCCAGCTCACCAACCCGGGAACTCGGTAACAATGAGCAGTTCTTC.

V gene TRBV5-1 combines with J gene TRBJ1-2; 8 positions agree with TRBD1. The CDR3 has 17 residues. Germline V gene lookup returns CDR1 SGHRS and CDR2 YFSETQ. The V and J ends lost 2 bases and 5 bases, in that order; junction bases with no gene match: 14. In DNA form, the CDR3 reads TGCGCCAGCAGCTTAGCAGGGGGCCCCATGGAGGAGTATGGCTACACCTTC. It encodes CASSLAGGPMEEYGYTF.

The rearrangement links TRBV6-7 to TRBJ1-2, with D unclear. TRBV6-7 qualifies as an ORF whose function is uncertain. CDR3 length equals 14 residues. Trimming stripped 0 bases from V and 3 bases from J, with 8 bases between. DNA for the CDR3: TGTGCCAGCAGTTACTCTTCGCGAGACTATGGCTACACCTTC. Translated, it gives CASSYSSRDYGYTF.

This chain joins TRBV6-5 and TRBJ2-7; 10 bases are shared with TRBD1. The CDR3 extends over 14 amino acids. CDR1 is MNHEY, CDR2 SVGAGI, per germline. V shed 4 bases and J 8 bases; nucleotides not matched to a gene: 8. CDR3 DNA: TGTGCCAGCAGTTCGACAGGGGGCCCCGGGAAGCAGTACTTC. Protein: CASSSTGGPGKQYF.

The chain combines TRBV28 with TRBJ1-5, with no clear D. Per the germline V gene, CDR1 is MDHEN and CDR2 is SYDVKM. CDR3 size: 13 residues. Trimming stripped 7 bases from V and 5 bases from J, with 12 bases between. The CDR3 DNA reads as TGTGCCAGCACCGTCGACTGGGATCAGCCCCAGCATTTT. As protein: CASTVDWDQPQHF.

This CDR3 reads CASSQVEVANTGELFF. DNA for the CDR3: TGCGCCAGCAGCCAGGTTGAGGTAGCGAACACCGGGGAGCTGTTTTTT. The rearrangement joins TRBV4-3 to TRBJ2-2; D call uncertain. Germline V gene lookup returns CDR1 LGHNA and CDR2 YSLEER. The V end was cut by 3 bases, the J end by 0 bases, with 11 bases between. This CDR3 region has 16 residues.

The chain uses TRBV28 and TRBJ2-7, with 8 bases that match TRBD1. V lost 4 bases, J lost 9 bases, and 5 bases stayed unmatched. Germline CDR1 is MDHEN and CDR2 is SYDVKM. There are 12 residues in the CDR3. CDR3 protein: CASSSSGGRQYF. DNA for the CDR3: TGTGCCAGCAGTTCTTCAGGGGGCAGGCAGTACTTC.

This chain uses TRBV4-1 with TRBJ2-7; 8 nucleotides match TRBD1. This CDR3 region has 14 residues. CDR1 MGHRA and CDR2 YSYEKL come from the germline V gene. J gave up 3 bases and V 4 bases, and 5 bases lay outside the gene matches. The CDR3 is CASSRGTGVYEQYF. Here the CDR3 DNA reads TGCGCCAGCAGCCGTGGGACAGGAGTCTACGAGCAGTACTTC.